These 18 T cell receptor beta chains came from one sample sequenced in a study of CD4 and CD8 cells across lung adenocarcinoma regions (dated by TCRdb to the late 2010s). Preparation of the library involved PCR. TCRdb records HiSeq X Ten as the sequencer. Clones were called with MiXCR by TCRdb after fastp trimmed the public reads at Q25, and only in-frame beta chains were retained. Merged by CDR3 protein, the rows form single entries marked with the most common genes and DNA. The sample profile shows some 18,000 distinct CDR3 sequences; 40% to 60% of them were found once. The top ten hold approximately 34% of the sample. Sequenced: CD8+ T cells from the margin of a lung tumor. The label giving this sample's cell subset or site can be read as: tumor margin region. The receptor set was obtained from a male donor with lung adenocarcinoma. The CD4 and CD8 labels of this study may be unreliable.

The rearrangement links TRBV10-1 to TRBJ2-3; D possibly matches TRBD1 or TRBD2 (7 bases each). Germline V lookup: CDR1 WNHNN, CDR2 SYGVQD (reference sequence). This CDR3 has 14 residues. Here the CDR3 reads CAGSGGGGADTQYF. In DNA, the CDR3 is TGCGCGGGCAGTGGGGGAGGGGGCGCAGATACGCAGTATTTT.

Details on this clonotype: A much larger clone sits a single nucleotide away, making a read error possible. The CDR3 here is CASSDSGGYSYTF. The CDR3 DNA follows: TGTGCCAGCAGTGACTCAGGAGGCTATAGCTACACCTTC. V usage is TRBV6-4 and J usage is TRBJ1-2; D gene ambiguous. The CDR3 is 13 residues long. The germline V gene encodes CDR1 MRHNA and CDR2 SNTAGT.

Comment on this clonotype: Germline and junction disagree at one end, which may indicate a read error. CDR3 sequence reads: CVSSLQGVRNNAQFF. The CDR3 bases are TGTGTCAGCAGCCTCCAGGGTGTGAGGAACAATGCGCAGTTCTTC. The V call is TRBV6-1, the J call TRBJ2-1; D is perhaps TRBD1 (5 bases). The CDR3 has 15 residues. In germline, CDR1 is MNHNS, CDR2 SASEGT.

This chain uses TRBV10-1 with TRBJ2-5; D not resolved. The CDR3 loop spans 14 amino acids. Germline CDR1 reads WNHNN; CDR2 reads SYGVQD (reference sequence). V was cut by 3 bases and J by 11 bases, with 19 bases left in between. CDR3 nucleotide sequence: TGCGCCAGCAGTGAAACGGTTGGTCCCAATGAGCAGTACTTC. Protein sequence: CASSETVGPNEQYF.

The chain links TRBV6-1 to TRBJ2-7; no definite D call. There are 15 residues in the CDR3. Germline CDR1 reads MNHNS; CDR2 reads SASEGT. V lost 4 bases to trimming and J lost 1 base, with 14 bases between them. As DNA, the CDR3 is TGTGCCAGCAGTGGTGGAGAATTTACTTCCTACGAGCAGTACTTC. This sequence encodes CASSGGEFTSYEQYF.

CDR3 coding DNA: TGCAGTGCTAGGGATTGGAGGGGGCGGGATGGCTACACCTTC. It is translated as CSARDWRGRDGYTF. The rearrangement uses TRBV20-1 and TRBJ1-2; 7 positions match TRBD1. V lost 3 bases, J lost 6 bases, and 10 bases stayed unmatched. The CDR3 covers 14 residues. Germline lookup yields CDR1 DFQATT and CDR2 SNEGSKA (reference sequence).

This clonotype was counted only a few times. The chain combines TRBV9 with TRBJ2-3, with D perhaps matching TRBD1 or TRBD2 (5 bases each). Germline CDR1 and CDR2: SGDLS and YYNGEE. The V end was cut by 4 bases, the J end by 3 bases, with 12 bases between. The CDR3 loop spans 14 amino acids. The CDR3: CASSPQGETDTQYF. Here the CDR3 DNA reads TGTGCCAGCAGCCCCCAAGGGGAGACAGATACGCAGTATTTT.

This clonotype was counted ten times or more. This chain connects TRBV4-1 to TRBJ2-3; TRBD2 agrees at 9 bases. This CDR3 contains 17 residues. After removal of 1 base from V and 6 bases from J, the junction contained 11 bases not matched to a gene. CDR1 is MGHRA and CDR2 is YSYEKL in the germline V gene. The CDR3 loop reads CASSQVATSGLGDTQYF. The CDR3 region has the DNA TGCGCCAGCAGCCAAGTAGCGACTAGCGGTCTGGGGGATACGCAGTATTTT.

This clonotype was seen a single time. The chain combines TRBV29-1 with TRBJ2-1; no firm D call. The CDR3 consists of 15 residues. Trimming removed 7 bases at V and 4 bases at J, with 20 bases between. Germline CDR1 SQVTM, CDR2 ANQGSEA. For the CDR3, the DNA is TGCAGCGGGAATCGCCCTGCAACGAGGTACAATGAGCAGTTCTTC. Translated: CSGNRPATRYNEQFF.

The CDR3 DNA reads as TGCGCCAGCCGCGATCAAACCTACGAGCAGTACTTC. Amino acid sequence: CASRDQTYEQYF. The rearrangement links TRBV5-1 to TRBJ2-5, with D hard to call. The J call may not be correct, given that the DNA end is closer to TRBJ2-7. CDR1 and CDR2 from the germline V gene are SGHRS and YFSETQ. The CDR3 spans 12 residues.

V gene TRBV7-8 combines with J gene TRBJ1-5, with no clear D. The germline V gene encodes CDR1 SGHVS and CDR2 FQNEAQ. The CDR3 totals 14 residues. Trimming removed 7 bases at V and 0 bases at J, with 10 bases between. The CDR3 region is CASTLGDSNQPQHF. The CDR3 coding sequence is TGTGCCAGCACCCTCGGGGATAGCAATCAGCCCCAGCATTTT.

The chain joins TRBV5-4 to TRBJ2-1; 7 bases are a match to TRBD2. The J call is uncertain, as TRBJ2-5 better fits the DNA end. The CDR3 is 14 amino acids. Germline assignment: CDR1 SGHNT and CDR2 YYREEE (reference sequence). The DNA for the CDR3 is TGTGCCAGCAGCCCCGGTGGCGGGAGAGAGACCCAGTACTTC. Residues: CASSPGGGRETQYF.

Turning to this clonotype: At one boundary the junction diverges from the germline segment, which might be a read error. The chain carries TRBV6-5 and TRBJ2-3, with TRBD2 matching 7 bases. The CDR3 is 15 amino acids. CDR1 is MNHEY, CDR2 SVGAGI, per germline. Here the CDR3 reads CARGYGGGDPETQYF. The CDR3, as DNA: TGTGCCAGGGGTTACGGGGGAGGGGATCCAGAGACGCAGTATTTC.

This chain links TRBV4-2 with TRBJ2-1; D gene unclear. V dropped 1 base and J dropped 1 base, with 11 bases sitting between them. The CDR3 runs to 16 residues. In germline, CDR1 is LGHNA, CDR2 YNFKEQ. The CDR3: CASSQVVALSYNEQFF. The CDR3 DNA sequence: TGTGCCAGCAGCCAAGTGGTAGCTTTATCCTACAATGAGCAGTTCTTC.

There are many counts of this clonotype. The V gene is TRBV12-3 or TRBV12-4, the J gene TRBJ1-1; 8 nucleotides agree with TRBD1. The CDR3 totals 14 residues. J gave up 1 base and V 6 bases, and 4 bases lay outside the gene matches. This CDR3 reads CASRPTGENTEAFF. CDR3 nucleotides: TGTGCCAGCAGGCCGACAGGGGAGAACACTGAAGCTTTCTTT.

This clonotype was observed a few times. This sequence joins TRBV5-1 and TRBJ2-5; 7 bases fit TRBD2. Per the germline V gene, CDR1 is SGHRS and CDR2 is YFSETQ. The CDR3 runs to 14 residues. Trimming cost V 0 bases and J 4 bases; bases outside gene matches: 3. CDR3 sequence reads: CASSLGWEGETQYF. CDR3 DNA: TGCGCCAGCAGCTTGGGATGGGAGGGAGAGACCCAGTACTTC. Drawing the rest from reference TRBV5-1 and TRBJ2-5, the complete variable domain is KAGVTQTPRYLIKTRGQQVTLSCSPISGHRSVSWYQQTPGQGLQFLFEYFSETQRNKGNFPGRFSGRQFSNSRSEMNVSTLELGDSALYLCASSLGWEGETQYFGPGTRLLVL.

This clonotype was seen only a few times. This chain links TRBV6-1 with TRBJ2-4, with 14 nucleotides matching TRBD2. This CDR3 spans 19 amino acids. Trimming cost V 6 bases and J 0 bases; bases outside gene matches: 10. Germline V gene data show CDR1 as MNHNS and CDR2 as SASEGT. Here the CDR3 reads CASRPTSGRGGGAKNIQYF. In DNA, the CDR3 is TGTGCCAGCAGGCCGACTAGCGGGAGGGGTGGGGGAGCCAAAAACATTCAGTACTTC.

This clonotype was recorded at least ten times. The chain is built from TRBV6-2 or TRBV6-3 and TRBJ2-1, with D possibly TRBD2 on 6 matching bases. The CDR3 has 14 amino acids. Germline loops: CDR1 MNHEY, CDR2 SVGEGT. V lost 6 bases, J lost 2 bases, and 11 bases lay in between. The CDR3 here is CASSVGRTYNEQFF. CDR3 coding DNA: TGTGCCAGCAGCGTGGGGAGGACCTACAATGAGCAGTTCTTC.